Listed here is a single T cell receptor (beta chain). The sample has other DNA sequences that encode this CDR3 too. The study ran its PCR with 60 Vbeta and 13 Jbeta primers. Libraries were prepared by immunoSEQ multiplex PCR; TCRdb keeps only in-frame clonotypes and omits some of them. The data contain some 140,000 clones, 60% to 75% of them singletons. CDR3 length: 14 amino acids. V dropped 0 bases and J dropped 5; count of bases not matched to a gene: 5. CDR1 and CDR2 from the germline V gene are SGHRS and YFSETQ. The sample is drawn from a study of cytomegalovirus exposure and HLA in healthy donors. Looking at the study overall: HLA-typed donors were the source of 82 million or so unique TCRs, which an early data release held.

This clonotype was sampled from a human donor in good health. The rearrangement links TRBV5-1 to TRBJ2-7; TRBD1 matches at 7 bases. Sequences were obtained from PBMCs. The CDR3 protein is CASSLGQGVDEQYF. Here the CDR3 DNA reads TGCGCCAGCAGCTTGGGACAGGGTGTCGACGAGCAGTACTTC. The full variable domain, with the rest looked up from reference TRBV5-1 and TRBJ2-7, is KAGVTQTPRYLIKTRGQQVTLSCSPISGHRSVSWYQQTPGQGLQFLFEYFSETQRNKGNFPGRFSGRQFSNSRSEMNVSTLELGDSALYLCASSLGQGVDEQYFGPGTRLTVT.